The 24 T cell receptor beta chains presented below share a single source sample, sequenced in a study of shared clonotypes between healthy human individuals. Repertoires were generated with immunoSEQ multiplex PCR, while TCRdb's copy carries only in-frame clones and drops some. The sample carries millions of clones, roughly 94% recorded once. The sample was naive CD4+ T cells sorted from blood. Subset: CD45RA+ positively selected. These receptors were obtained from a man younger than 35 in good health.

This clone was detected only once. V usage is TRBV2 and J usage is TRBJ2-1; D call uncertain. The CDR3 is 14 amino acids. Trimming shortened V by 8 bases and J by 5 bases, and 16 bases separated the two germline ends. Germline CDR1 is SNHLY and CDR2 is FYNNEI. The CDR3 nucleotides are TGTGCCAGCGGTGGGTCCCCAGCCCACAATGAGCAGTTCTTC. Translating it yields CASGGSPAHNEQFF. Filled out from reference TRBV2 and TRBJ2-1, the complete variable domain reads EPEVTQTPSHQVTQMGQEVILRCVPISNHLYFYWYRQILGQKVEFLVSFYNNEISEKSEIFDDQFSVERPDGSNFTLKIRSTKLEDSAMYFCASGGSPAHNEQFFGPGTRLTVL.

The chain recombines TRBV5-5 with TRBJ1-2; D gene unclear. The CDR3 totals 16 residues. V was clipped by 0 bases and J by 1 base, with 13 bases between them. CDR1 is SGHKS and CDR2 is YYEKEE in the germline V gene (reference sequence). The DNA of the CDR3 is TGTGCCAGCAGCTTGGGGCAGACTCGAAATAACTATGGCTACACCTTC. Translation: CASSLGQTRNNYGYTF.

The table lists this clone with a count of one. The chain has TRBV10-3 and TRBJ2-1; no definite D call. Germline-derived CDR1 and CDR2 are ENHRY and SYGVKD. Between the trimmed V and J ends, which lost 5 bases and 6 bases, there was a span of 17 bases. CDR3 size: 15 residues. The DNA of the CDR3 is TGTGCCATCAGTTCCGACACACTGAGCATCAATGAGCAGTTCTTC. Translated, it gives CAISSDTLSINEQFF.

The genes are TRBV18 and TRBJ2-3, with 12 positions matching TRBD2. Per the germline V gene, CDR1 is KGHSH and CDR2 is LQKENI. CDR3 size: 16 residues. With V trimmed by 4 bases and J by 1 base, 3 bases remained unmatched. CDR3 in DNA: TGTGCCAGCTCACGTCGGACTAGCGGGGGCACAGATACGCAGTATTTT. Amino acid sequence: CASSRRTSGGTDTQYF.

V and J are TRBV30 and TRBJ1-2; D is undetermined. CDR1 and CDR2 from the germline V gene are GTSNPN and SVGIG (reference sequence). Trimming cost V 0 bases and J 4 bases, with 6 bases left between them. This CDR3 contains 12 residues. CDR3: CAWSVLPYGYTF. The CDR3 nucleotides read TGTGCCTGGAGTGTACTCCCCTATGGCTACACCTTC. Full variable domain (rest looked up from reference TRBV30 and TRBJ1-2): SQTIHQWPATLVQPVGSPLSLECTVEGTSNPNLYWYRQAAGRGLQLLFYSVGIGQISSEVPQNLSASRPQDRQFILSSKKLLLSDSGFYLCAWSVLPYGYTFGSGTRLTVV.

V usage is TRBV7-9 and J usage is TRBJ1-5; unclear D gene. The CDR3 has 13 residues. Germline V gene lookup returns CDR1 SEHNR and CDR2 FQNEAQ (reference sequence). V was trimmed by 4 bases and J by 6 bases, leaving 10 bases between them. The CDR3 here is CASSSGPFQPQHF. CDR3 nucleotides: TGTGCCAGCAGCTCTGGTCCCTTTCAGCCCCAGCATTTT.

With regard to this clone: One end of the junction is discordant with germline, which a read error may explain. V usage is TRBV30 and J usage is TRBJ2-4, with 8 bases lining up with TRBD2. The CDR3 consists of 13 residues. From germline, CDR1 is GTSNPN and CDR2 SVGIG (reference sequence). The CDR3 sequence is CAWSGSSGPTQDF. The DNA of the CDR3 is TGTGCCTGGAGCGGATCTAGCGGGCCAACCCAGGACTTC.

This chain uses TRBV19 with TRBJ2-7; 7 bases are a match to TRBD1. The CDR3 is made up of 12 amino acids. CDR1 is LNHDA, CDR2 SQIVND, per germline (reference sequence). Trimming removed 8 bases from V and 3 bases from J; junction bases left unmatched: 4. The CDR3 DNA is TGTGCCAGTGGTACAGGGGTCTACGAGCAGTACTTC. Translating it yields CASGTGVYEQYF.

A remark on this clone: This specimen includes other DNA sequences encoding the same CDR3. The V call is TRBV2, the J call TRBJ1-1; D call uncertain. Germline V gives CDR1 SNHLY, CDR2 FYNNEI. This CDR3 is 12 amino acids long. V gave up 1 base and J gave up 3 bases, with 3 bases separating them. The CDR3 nucleotides are TGTGCCAGCAGTGAAGAGGACACTGAAGCTTTCTTT. It translates to CASSEEDTEAFF.

The chain recombines TRBV5-1 with TRBJ2-7, with D uncertain. The CDR3 is made up of 14 amino acids. V was shortened by 0 bases and J by 2 bases, with 9 bases between the two germline ends. Germline CDR1 reads SGHRS; CDR2 reads YFSETQ. In DNA form, the CDR3 reads TGCGCCAGCAGCTTGGGTGACGGTGCCTACGAGCAGTACTTC. It encodes CASSLGDGAYEQYF. The full variable domain, completed using reference TRBV5-1 and TRBJ2-7, is KAGVTQTPRYLIKTRGQQVTLSCSPISGHRSVSWYQQTPGQGLQFLFEYFSETQRNKGNFPGRFSGRQFSNSRSEMNVSTLELGDSALYLCASSLGDGAYEQYFGPGTRLTVT.

As concerns this clone: Distinct nucleotide sequences in the sample also encode this CDR3. This rearrangement joins TRBV7-2 to TRBJ1-3; D might be TRBD1 (6 bases). Germline V gene sequence: CDR1 SGHTA, CDR2 FQGNSA. This CDR3 region has 15 residues. The ends were cut back, 0 bases at V and 1 base at J, with 7 bases in the middle. CDR3: CASSLATGSGNTIYF. CDR3 in DNA: TGTGCCAGCAGCTTAGCCACAGGGTCTGGAAACACCATATATTTT. Variable domain in full (rest from reference TRBV7-2 and TRBJ1-3): GAGVSQSPSNKVTEKGKDVELRCDPISGHTALYWYRQSLGQGLEFLIYFQGNSAPDKSGLPSDRFSAERTGGSVSTLTIQRTQQEDSAVYLCASSLATGSGNTIYFGEGSWLTVV.

The CDR3 nucleotides read TGTGCCAGTAGACCCCCCAATTCACCCCTCCACTTT. Encoded protein: CASRPPNSPLHF. The gene calls are TRBV19 and TRBJ1-6; D remains ambiguous. From germline, CDR1 is LNHDA and CDR2 SQIVND (reference sequence). Trimming pared 6 bases from V and 7 bases from J, leaving 7 bases between. This CDR3 is built from 12 residues.

The chain has TRBV5-4 and TRBJ1-1; unclear D gene. CDR3 length: 12 amino acids. V dropped 0 bases and J dropped 7 bases, with 7 bases sitting between them. Germline V gene lookup returns CDR1 SGHNT and CDR2 YYREEE (reference sequence). The CDR3 region has the DNA TGTGCCAGCAGCTTGGCCCCCAATGAAGCTTTCTTT. It specifies CASSLAPNEAFF.

The rearrangement uses TRBV6-5 and TRBJ2-1, with 7 bases aligning to TRBD1. V lost 2 bases, J lost 6 bases, and 7 bases stayed unmatched. The CDR3 covers 15 residues. Germline assignment: CDR1 MNHEY and CDR2 SVGAGI. CDR3 loop: CASSYGHSGGNEQFF. The CDR3, as DNA: TGTGCCAGCAGTTACGGACATTCAGGGGGCAATGAGCAGTTCTTC.

This chain joins TRBV18 and TRBJ1-1; weak D call: TRBD1 (5 bases). Between the trimmed V and J ends, which lost 1 base and 0 bases, there was a span of 12 bases. Germline-derived CDR1 and CDR2 are KGHSH and LQKENI. This CDR3 region has 16 residues. The chain's CDR3 is CASSPLAGFMNTEAFF. DNA of the CDR3: TGTGCCAGCTCACCACTTGCAGGGTTCATGAACACTGAAGCTTTCTTT.

The V gene is TRBV6-1, the J gene TRBJ2-5; 13 nucleotides align to TRBD2. This CDR3 has 18 residues. CDR1 and CDR2 (germline): MNHNS, SASEGT. Trimming took 1 base from V and 4 from J; bases not matched to a gene: 9. The CDR3 DNA is TGTGCCAGCAGTGAAGATCTCGGACTAGCGGGAGTACGAGAGACCCAGTACTTC. Translation gives CASSEDLGLAGVRETQYF.

The rearrangement links TRBV5-6 to TRBJ1-6; TRBD1 is a possible D gene (5 bases). CDR1 and CDR2 (germline): SGHDT, YYEEEE. The ends were cut back, 1 base at V and 7 bases at J, with 15 bases in the middle. The CDR3 runs 16 residues. The CDR3: CASSLRGVLENSPLHF. CDR3 nucleotide sequence: TGTGCCAGCAGCTTGCGGGGGGTCCTCGAGAATTCACCCCTCCACTTT.

The chain combines TRBV5-4 with TRBJ2-2; D is undetermined. The CDR3 runs 16 residues. V lost 0 bases to trimming and J lost 6 bases, with 15 bases between them. Germline loops: CDR1 SGHNT, CDR2 YYREEE (reference sequence). The CDR3 bases are TGTGCCAGCAGCTTGGGAAGCTGGGTTGAAGCCGGGGAGCTGTTTTTT. It translates to CASSLGSWVEAGELFF. Supplemented by reference TRBV5-4 and TRBJ2-2, the full variable domain reads ETGVTQSPTHLIKTRGQQVTLRCSSQSGHNTVSWYQQALGQGPQFIFQYYREEENGRGNFPPRFSGLQFPNYSSELNVNALELDDSALYLCASSLGSWVEAGELFFGEGSRLTVL.

V gene TRBV10-3 combines with J gene TRBJ2-3; 9 nucleotides line up with TRBD2. The CDR3 runs to 16 residues. Germline CDR1 and CDR2: ENHRY and SYGVKD. The trim removed 0 bases at V and 4 bases at J, leaving 5 bases unmatched. The CDR3 loop reads CAISESSGRKADTQYF. The CDR3 DNA sequence: TGTGCCATCAGTGAGTCTAGCGGGAGAAAAGCAGATACGCAGTATTTT.

V is TRBV6-1 and J is TRBJ2-7; perhaps TRBD2 as D (7 bases). This CDR3 comprises 16 residues. Germline CDR1 is MNHNS and CDR2 is SASEGT. Trimming took off 2 bases at V and 1 base at J, with 15 bases between the two ends. The CDR3 spells CASSERGGMDSYEQYF. Written as DNA, the CDR3 is TGTGCCAGCAGTGAAAGGGGGGGGATGGATTCCTACGAGCAGTACTTC.

V is TRBV19 and J is TRBJ1-1; weak D call: TRBD1 (6 bases). V lost 5 bases, J lost 1 base, and 14 bases lay in between. CDR1 is LNHDA, CDR2 SQIVND, per germline (reference sequence). This CDR3 spans 15 amino acids. The CDR3, as DNA: TGTGCCAGTAGTCTCCCGGGAGGGGGGAACACTGAAGCTTTCTTT. As protein: CASSLPGGGNTEAFF.

The chain links TRBV4-1 to TRBJ2-1; 9 nucleotides agree with TRBD2. Germline V gene data show CDR1 as MGHRA and CDR2 as YSYEKL. The CDR3 contains 17 residues. V shed 1 base, J shed 5 bases, and the junction held 9 bases outside the gene matches. For the CDR3, the DNA is TGCGCCAGCAGCCAAGGGAGGGCTAGCGGGACCCACAATGAGCAGTTCTTC. Encoded protein: CASSQGRASGTHNEQFF.

V usage is TRBV5-6 and J usage is TRBJ1-2, with TRBD1 matching over 9 bases. J lost 5 bases, V lost 4 bases, and 3 bases had no gene match. The CDR3 is 13 amino acids. The germline gives CDR1 SGHDT, CDR2 YYEEEE. In DNA, the CDR3 is TGTGCCAGCAGCCAAGGACAGGGGTATGGCTACACCTTC. Residues: CASSQGQGYGYTF.

This clone appeared once. The chain employs TRBV30 and TRBJ2-5, with TRBD2 matching 8 bases. The V and J ends lost 2 bases and 4 bases, in that order; junction bases with no gene match: 6. Per germline, CDR1 GTSNPN and CDR2 SVGIG (reference sequence). The CDR3 has 14 amino acids. The CDR3 DNA follows: TGTGCCTGGAGTACCGGGAGGGCCTCAGAGACCCAGTACTTC. As protein: CAWSTGRASETQYF.